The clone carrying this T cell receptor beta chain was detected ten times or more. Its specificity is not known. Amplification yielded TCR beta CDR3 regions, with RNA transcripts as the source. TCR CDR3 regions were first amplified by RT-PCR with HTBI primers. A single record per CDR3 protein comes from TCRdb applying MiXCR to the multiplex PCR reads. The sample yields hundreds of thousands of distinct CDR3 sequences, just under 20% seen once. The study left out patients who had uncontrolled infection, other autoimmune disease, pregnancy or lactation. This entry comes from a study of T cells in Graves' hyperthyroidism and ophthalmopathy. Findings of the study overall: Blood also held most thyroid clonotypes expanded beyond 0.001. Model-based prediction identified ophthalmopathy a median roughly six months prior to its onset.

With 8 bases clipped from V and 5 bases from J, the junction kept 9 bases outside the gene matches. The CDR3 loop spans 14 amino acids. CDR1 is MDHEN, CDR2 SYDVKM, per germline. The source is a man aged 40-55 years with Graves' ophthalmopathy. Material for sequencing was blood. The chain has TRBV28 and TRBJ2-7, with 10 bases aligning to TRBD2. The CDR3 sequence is CASVLAGGTNEQYF. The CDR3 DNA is TGTGCCAGCGTTTTAGCGGGGGGAACAAACGAGCAGTACTTC.